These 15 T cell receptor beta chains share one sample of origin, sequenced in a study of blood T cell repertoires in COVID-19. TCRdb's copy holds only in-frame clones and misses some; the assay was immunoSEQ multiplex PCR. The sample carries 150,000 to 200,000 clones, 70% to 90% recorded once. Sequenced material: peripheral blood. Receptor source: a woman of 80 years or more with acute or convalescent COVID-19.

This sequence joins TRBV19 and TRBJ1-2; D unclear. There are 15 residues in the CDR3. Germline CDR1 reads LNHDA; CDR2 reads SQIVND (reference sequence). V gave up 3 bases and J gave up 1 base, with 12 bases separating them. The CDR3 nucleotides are TGTGCCAGTAGTATTGCAGGCGAAGTTAACTATGGCTACACCTTC. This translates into CASSIAGEVNYGYTF.

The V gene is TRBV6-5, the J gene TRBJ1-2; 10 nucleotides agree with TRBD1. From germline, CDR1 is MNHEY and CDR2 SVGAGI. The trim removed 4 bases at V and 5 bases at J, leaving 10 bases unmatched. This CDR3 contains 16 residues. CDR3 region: CASSSPTRQGAYGYTF. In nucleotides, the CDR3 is TGTGCCAGCAGTTCACCGACCCGACAGGGGGCATATGGCTACACCTTC.

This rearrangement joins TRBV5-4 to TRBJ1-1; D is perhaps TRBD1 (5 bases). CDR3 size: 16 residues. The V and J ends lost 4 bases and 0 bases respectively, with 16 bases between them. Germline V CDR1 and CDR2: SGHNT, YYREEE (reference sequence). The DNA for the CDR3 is TGTGCCAGCAGCCCCACCTTCCAGGGCTTGAACACTGAAGCTTTCTTT. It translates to CASSPTFQGLNTEAFF. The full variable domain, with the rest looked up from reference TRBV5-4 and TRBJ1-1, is ETGVTQSPTHLIKTRGQQVTLRCSSQSGHNTVSWYQQALGQGPQFIFQYYREEENGRGNFPPRFSGLQFPNYSSELNVNALELDDSALYLCASSPTFQGLNTEAFFGQGTRLTVV.

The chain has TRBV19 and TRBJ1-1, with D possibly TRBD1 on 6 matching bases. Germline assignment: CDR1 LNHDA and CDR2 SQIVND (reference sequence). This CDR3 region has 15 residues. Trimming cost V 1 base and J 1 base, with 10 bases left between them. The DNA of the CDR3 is TGTGCCAGTAGTATAGGGGGGGGCCCGAACACTGAAGCTTTCTTT. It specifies CASSIGGGPNTEAFF.

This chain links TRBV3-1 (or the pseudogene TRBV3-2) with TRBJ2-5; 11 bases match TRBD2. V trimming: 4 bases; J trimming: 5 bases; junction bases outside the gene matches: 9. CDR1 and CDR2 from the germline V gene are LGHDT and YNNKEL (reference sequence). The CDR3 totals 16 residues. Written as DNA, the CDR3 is TGTGCCAGCAGCCCAGCTAGCGGGGGGCCTCGGGAGACCCAGTACTTC. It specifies CASSPASGGPRETQYF.

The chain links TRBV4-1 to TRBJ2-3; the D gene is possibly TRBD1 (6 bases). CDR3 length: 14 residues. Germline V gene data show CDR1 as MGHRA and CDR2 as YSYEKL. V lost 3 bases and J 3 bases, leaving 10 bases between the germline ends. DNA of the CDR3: TGCGCCAGCAGCCATTCGAGGGGGACAGATACGCAGTATTTT. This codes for CASSHSRGTDTQYF.

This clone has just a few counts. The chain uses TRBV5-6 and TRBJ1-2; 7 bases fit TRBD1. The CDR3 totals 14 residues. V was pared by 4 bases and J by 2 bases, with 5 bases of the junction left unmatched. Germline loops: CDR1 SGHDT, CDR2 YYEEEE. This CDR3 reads CASSRVGQNYGYTF. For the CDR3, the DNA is TGTGCCAGCAGCCGGGTGGGACAGAACTATGGCTACACCTTC.

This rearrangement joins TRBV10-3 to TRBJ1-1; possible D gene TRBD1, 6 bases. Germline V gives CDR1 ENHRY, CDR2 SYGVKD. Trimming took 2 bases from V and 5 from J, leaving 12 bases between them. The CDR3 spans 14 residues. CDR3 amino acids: CAISEPGGRTEAFF. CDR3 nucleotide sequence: TGTGCCATCAGTGAGCCTGGGGGCAGGACTGAAGCTTTCTTT.

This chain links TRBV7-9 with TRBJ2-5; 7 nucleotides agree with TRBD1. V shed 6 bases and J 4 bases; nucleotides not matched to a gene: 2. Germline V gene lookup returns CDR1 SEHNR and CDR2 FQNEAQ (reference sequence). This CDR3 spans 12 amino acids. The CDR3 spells CASSSGGETQYF. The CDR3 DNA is TGTGCCAGCAGTTCAGGGGGAGAGACCCAGTACTTC.

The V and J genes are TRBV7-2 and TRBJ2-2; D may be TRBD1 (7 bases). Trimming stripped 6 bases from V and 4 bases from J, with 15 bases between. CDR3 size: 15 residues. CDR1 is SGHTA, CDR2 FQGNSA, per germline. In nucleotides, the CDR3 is TGTGCCAGCAGTTTGAGACAGGGAGGCACCGGGGAGCTGTTTTTT. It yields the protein CASSLRQGGTGELFF.

The CDR3 spells CASSLGGQMEETQYF. The CDR3 DNA reads as TGTGCCAGCAGCTTAGGGGGACAGATGGAAGAGACCCAGTACTTC. The chain links TRBV11-3 to TRBJ2-5; 7 positions match TRBD1. J gave up 3 bases and V 1 base, and 5 bases lay outside the gene matches. Germline V gene data show CDR1 as SGHNT and CDR2 as YENEEA. The CDR3 runs to 15 residues.

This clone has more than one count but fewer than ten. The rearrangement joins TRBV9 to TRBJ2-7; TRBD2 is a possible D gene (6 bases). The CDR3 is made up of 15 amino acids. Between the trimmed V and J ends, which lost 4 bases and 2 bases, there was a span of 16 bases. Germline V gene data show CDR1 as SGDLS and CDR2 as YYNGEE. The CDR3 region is CASSLGVAETYEQYF. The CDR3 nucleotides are TGTGCCAGCAGCCTGGGCGTAGCGGAAACCTACGAGCAGTACTTC.

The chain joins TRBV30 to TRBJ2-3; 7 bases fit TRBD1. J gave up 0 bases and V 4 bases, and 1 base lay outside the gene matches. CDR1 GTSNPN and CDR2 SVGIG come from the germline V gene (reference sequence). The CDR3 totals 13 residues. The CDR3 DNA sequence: TGTGCCTGGAACAGGGGAAGCACAGATACGCAGTATTTT. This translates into CAWNRGSTDTQYF.

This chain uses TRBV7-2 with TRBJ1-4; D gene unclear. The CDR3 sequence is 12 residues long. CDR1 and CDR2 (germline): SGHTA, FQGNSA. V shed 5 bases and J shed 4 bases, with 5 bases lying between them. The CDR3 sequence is CASSPYNEKLFF. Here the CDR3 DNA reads TGTGCCAGCAGCCCGTATAATGAAAAACTGTTTTTT.

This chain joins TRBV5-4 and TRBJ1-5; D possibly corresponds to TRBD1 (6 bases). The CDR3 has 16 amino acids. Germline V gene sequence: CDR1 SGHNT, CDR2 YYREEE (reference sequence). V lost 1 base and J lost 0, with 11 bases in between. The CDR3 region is CASSLTGTPSNQPQHF. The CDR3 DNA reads TGTGCCAGCAGCTTGACCGGGACACCTAGCAATCAGCCCCAGCATTTT.